This TCR beta chain was observed in a study of blood T cell repertoires in COVID-19. For the study at large: Specimens from acute and convalescent COVID-19 originated in the United States, Italy and Spain. From T cells, B-cell-depleted T cells, or PBMCs came the material, which was cDNA or gDNA.

Seattle participants joined during active infection and were tracked over time. This clone was detected only once. Original methodology: It was from reference gene primer amplification that nucleated cell counts were estimated. The repertoire was sequenced with immunoSEQ multiplex PCR; TCRdb's copy has only in-frame clones and lacks some. V and J calls and clone size are those listed in that table; D and trimming were worked out from the DNA. The sample lists 85,000 to 100,000 clones; 88% were seen once. The receptor was derived from a man aged 50 to 59 with COVID-19, enrolled during active disease. Sequencing was done on a sample of peripheral blood.

CDR3 amino acids: CASSQVLQGRDQPQHF. CDR3 DNA: TGTGCCAGCAGCCAAGTGCTACAGGGAAGGGATCAGCCCCAGCATTTT. The chain has TRBV4-2 and TRBJ1-5; TRBD1 is a possible D gene (6 bases). Trimming stripped 1 base from V and 5 bases from J, with 15 bases between. CDR1 and CDR2 from the germline V gene are LGHNA and YNFKEQ. The CDR3 runs 16 residues.